This TCR beta chain was sequenced in a study of cytomegalovirus exposure and HLA in healthy donors. Across the whole study: Of several hundred genotyped donors, 81% grouped in the Caucasian-associated ancestry cluster.

Trimming removed 2 bases from V and 1 base from J, with 6 bases in between. Per the germline V gene, CDR1 is SGHNT and CDR2 is YYREEE (reference sequence). CDR3 length equals 13 residues. PCR primers comprised 60 Vbeta and 13 Jbeta primers. The protocol was immunoSEQ multiplex PCR, while the TCRdb copy is restricted to in-frame clones and leaves out a portion. The data hold under 200,000 clones, with approximately 81% observed a single time. The chain links TRBV5-4 to TRBJ2-5; D not certain. Sequenced material: PBMCs. The TCR was taken from a man younger than 35 in good health and CMV-seronegative. In nucleotides, the CDR3 is TGTGCCAGCAGCTTCCCCGGCCAAGAGACCCAGTACTTC. Translated: CASSFPGQETQYF.